A selection of T cell receptor beta chains follows, all from one sample in a study of identical twins. From the 5' RACE reads, TCRdb called clonotypes with MiXCR, one entry per CDR3 protein. The profile shows more than 650,000 distinct CDR3 sequences, roughly 6% of them singletons. Sequenced: naive T cells sorted from blood. The origin of the receptors is a young man in good health. CDR3s include the opening cysteine and the closing phenylalanine or tryptophan. Fields, in order: clone size, D gene, J gene, V gene, CDR3 protein, CDR3 DNA. D genes are given only for firm matches. Clone size is stated in some rows and not others, as once, few, many or a class when expanded.

>-|-|TRBJ2-2|TRBV5-1
CASSLSGLPNTGELFF
TGCGCCAGCAGCTTGTCGGGCCTACCGAACACCGGGGAGCTGTTTTTT
>-|TRBD1|TRBJ2-7|TRBV28
CASSFRRQGKDDEQYF
TGTGCCAGCAGTTTTCGGAGACAGGGAAAAGATGACGAGCAGTACTTC
>many|-|TRBJ1-6|TRBV7-2
CASSLAGGSPLHF
TGTGCCAGCAGCTTAGCTGGAGGTTCACCCCTCCACTTT
>few|-|TRBJ1-4|TRBV4-3
CASSQETGTSLEKLFF
TGCGCCAGCAGCCAAGAAACCGGGACATCATTGGAAAAACTGTTTTTT
>many|TRBD1|TRBJ2-1|TRBV5-5
CASQRTGDEFF
TGTGCCAGCCAGAGGACAGGGGACGAGTTCTTC
>few|-|TRBJ1-6|TRBV11-2
CASSLKGVRSYNSPLHF
TGTGCCAGCAGCTTAAAAGGGGTGAGGTCCTATAATTCACCCCTCCACTTT
>few|TRBD1|TRBJ1-6|TRBV6-1
CASSEDVDRAFNSPLHF
TGTGCCAGCAGTGAAGACGTCGACAGGGCATTTAATTCACCCCTCCACTTT
>-|-|TRBJ1-1|TRBV3-1
CASAPRPNTEAFF
TGTGCCAGCGCCCCAAGGCCTAACACTGAAGCTTTCTTT
>-|TRBD1|TRBJ2-7|TRBV29-1
CSGGQGYEQYF
TGCAGCGGCGGACAGGGCTACGAGCAGTACTTC
>many|-|TRBJ2-1|TRBV20-1
CSASRGLTPQFF
TGCAGTGCTAGCCGGGGACTGACACCTCAGTTCTTC
>many|-|TRBJ2-7|TRBV28
CASSLLYLEQYF
TGTGCCAGCAGTTTACTGTATCTCGAGCAGTACTTC
>many|TRBD2|TRBJ2-1|TRBV20-1
CSARDGAGGLIEQFF
TGCAGTGCTAGAGATGGGGCGGGAGGGCTTATTGAGCAGTTCTTC
>-|TRBD1|TRBJ2-2|TRBV6-5
CASSYPVRGRNTGELFF
TGTGCCAGCAGTTACCCGGTTAGGGGGCGTAACACCGGGGAGCTGTTTTTT
>many|-|TRBJ2-7|TRBV20-1
CSARGQAYEQYF
TGCAGTGCTAGAGGACAGGCTTACGAGCAGTACTTC
>-|TRBD2|TRBJ2-1|TRBV20-1
CSATGLAGGISYNEQFF
TGCAGTGCCACGGGACTAGCGGGAGGGATCTCCTACAATGAGCAGTTCTTC
>many|TRBD2|TRBJ2-3|TRBV5-1
CASRVVGLAGGPLWTDTQYF
TGCGCCAGCAGGGTCGTTGGTCTAGCGGGAGGGCCGTTATGGACAGATACGCAGTATTTT
>-|TRBD2|TRBJ2-7|TRBV20-1
CSGGRGEDF
TGCAGCGGGGGGAGGGGAGAGGACTTC
>few|-|TRBJ2-3|TRBV7-9
CASLPYGATDTQYF
TGTGCCAGTCTACCGTACGGGGCCACAGATACGCAGTATTTT
>many|-|TRBJ2-1|TRBV7-8
CASSLGATAYNEQFF
TGTGCCAGCAGCTTAGGGGCGACAGCGTACAATGAGCAGTTCTTC
>-|-|TRBJ2-5|TRBV29-1
CSAGQGPGETQYF
TGCAGCGCAGGCCAGGGGCCTGGAGAGACCCAGTACTTC
>-|-|TRBJ2-7|TRBV28
CASSLSEGTSYEQYF
TGTGCCAGCAGTTTATCTGAGGGAACCTCCTACGAGCAGTACTTC
>many|TRBD2|TRBJ2-3|TRBV29-1
CSTGHLLADSTDTQYF
TGCAGCACCGGACACTTACTAGCGGATAGCACAGATACGCAGTATTTT
>many|-|TRBJ2-1|TRBV20-1
CSARLALGDEQFF
TGCAGTGCTAGATTGGCATTAGGGGATGAGCAGTTCTTC
>many|-|TRBJ2-7|TRBV24-1
CATSAFKLQSGLQEQYF
TGTGCCACCAGTGCCTTCAAGCTCCAATCGGGTCTACAGGAGCAGTACTTC
>-|-|TRBJ2-3|TRBV7-2
CASSSPVDTQYF
TGTGCCAGCAGCTCCCCGGTGGATACGCAGTATTTT
>many|-|TRBJ2-5|TRBV28
CASSLTASETQYF
TGTGCCAGCAGTTTGACCGCCTCGGAGACCCAGTACTTC
>few|-|TRBJ1-5|TRBV7-2
CASSLAVSGIRQPQHF
TGTGCCAGCAGCTTAGCGGTATCAGGGATCAGGCAGCCCCAGCATTTT
>few|-|TRBJ1-1|TRBV7-3
CASRQGTMNTEAFF
TGTGCCAGTAGACAAGGAACCATGAACACTGAAGCTTTCTTT
>many|-|TRBJ1-1|TRBV20-1
CSVLGMNTEAFF
TGCAGTGTTTTGGGGATGAACACTGAAGCTTTCTTT
>many|-|TRBJ2-7|TRBV4-3
CASSQVSGGEQYF
TGCGCCAGCAGCCAAGTCTCTGGGGGTGAGCAGTACTTC
>few|-|TRBJ1-1|TRBV6-5
CASSYPRMRNTEAFF
TGTGCCAGCAGTTACCCCCGGATGAGGAACACTGAAGCTTTCTTT
>-|-|TRBJ1-6|TRBV7-2
CASSLGPYNSPLHF
TGTGCCAGCAGCTTAGGACCGTATAATTCACCCCTCCACTTT
>many|-|TRBJ2-1|TRBV11-3
CASSRRGPNNEQFF
TGTGCCAGCAGCCGGCGCGGACCAAACAATGAGCAGTTCTTC
>many|-|TRBJ2-5|TRBV20-1
CSGVLVVKATQYF
TGCAGTGGGGTCCTAGTGGTGAAGGCGACCCAGTACTTC
>many|TRBD1|TRBJ2-2|TRBV5-6
CASSLDRAPTGELFF
TGTGCCAGCAGCCTCGACAGGGCCCCCACCGGGGAGCTGTTTTTT
>many|-|TRBJ2-3|TRBV6-5
CASSYTYADTQYF
TGTGCCAGCAGTTACACTTATGCAGATACGCAGTATTTT
>many|TRBD1|TRBJ1-2|TRBV14
CASSPITGTVGYGYTF
TGTGCCAGCAGCCCTATTACCGGGACAGTCGGCTATGGCTACACCTTC
>few|-|TRBJ1-1|TRBV5-4
CASSLWTEGTEAFF
TGTGCCAGCAGCCTATGGACAGAAGGCACTGAAGCTTTCTTT
>few|TRBD2|TRBJ2-2|TRBV7-8
CASSPGLAATGELFF
TGTGCCAGCAGTCCTGGACTAGCGGCCACCGGGGAGCTGTTTTTT
>few|TRBD2|TRBJ2-5|TRBV11-2
CASSQSSGRVQETQYF
TGTGCCAGCAGCCAGTCCAGCGGGAGAGTACAAGAGACCCAGTACTTC
>many|-|TRBJ2-1|TRBV12-5
CASAPARPPFNEQFF
TGTGCTAGTGCTCCTGCGAGACCCCCTTTTAATGAGCAGTTCTTC
>many|-|TRBJ2-5|TRBV12-3/TRBV12-4
CASSLIATAATQYF
TGTGCCAGCAGTTTGATAGCGACGGCTGCGACCCAGTACTTC
>many|-|TRBJ1-6|TRBV20-1
CSARGIGNSPLHF
TGCAGTGCCAGGGGAATTGGGAATTCACCCCTCCACTTT
>-|-|TRBJ2-6|TRBV20-1
CSASSISGANVLTF
TGCAGTGCTAGTTCCATCTCTGGGGCCAACGTCCTGACTTTC
>-|TRBD2|TRBJ2-1|TRBV20-1
CSARSQRGAYNEQFF
TGCAGTGCTAGATCCCAGCGGGGGGCCTACAATGAGCAGTTCTTC
>-|-|TRBJ2-7|TRBV2
CASSAVSGKDEQYF
TGTGCCAGCAGTGCCGTATCAGGAAAGGACGAGCAGTACTTC
>many|-|TRBJ1-2|TRBV12-3/TRBV12-4
CASSPGASYGYTF
TGTGCCAGCAGTCCGGGGGCATCTTATGGCTACACCTTC
>many|-|TRBJ1-5|TRBV12-3/TRBV12-4
CASSKLGQPQHF
TGTGCCAGCAGTAAACTTGGTCAGCCCCAGCATTTT
>many|-|TRBJ2-5|TRBV20-1
CSAREPAEETQYF
TGCAGTGCTAGAGAACCAGCGGAAGAGACCCAGTACTTC
>few|TRBD2|TRBJ2-1|TRBV5-1
CASSLLSTSSGLYNEQFF
TGCGCCAGCAGCCTACTATCTACTTCTAGCGGGCTCTACAATGAGCAGTTCTTC
>few|-|TRBJ1-2|TRBV20-1
CSARGRGRYRAEGYTF
TGCAGTGCTAGAGGCCGAGGCAGGTATAGAGCAGAGGGCTACACCTTC
>many|-|TRBJ1-2|TRBV19
CASSIWMELATNGYTF
TGTGCCAGTAGTATATGGATGGAGCTGGCAACGAATGGCTACACCTTC
>few|-|TRBJ2-4|TRBV30
CAWSVKDRENIQYF
TGTGCCTGGAGTGTCAAGGACCGGGAAAACATTCAGTACTTC
>-|-|TRBJ1-1|TRBV7-2
CASSLGASTEAFF
TGTGCCAGCAGCTTAGGTGCTTCGACTGAAGCTTTCTTT
>many|TRBD1|TRBJ2-5|TRBV12-3/TRBV12-4
CASSLVTGDGIQETQYF
TGTGCCAGCAGTTTAGTGACAGGGGATGGCATCCAAGAGACCCAGTACTTC
>many|TRBD2|TRBJ2-3|TRBV15
CAIHSGRADTQYF
TGTGCCATACATAGCGGGAGGGCAGATACGCAGTATTTT
>many|TRBD2|TRBJ2-1|TRBV6-2/TRBV6-3
CASIKGASGSNEQFF
TGTGCCAGCATTAAAGGGGCTAGCGGAAGCAATGAGCAGTTCTTC
>many|-|TRBJ1-5|TRBV5-1
CASSGGLDGNQPQHF
TGCGCCAGCAGCGGAGGCTTGGATGGCAATCAGCCCCAGCATTTT
>few|TRBD1|TRBJ2-6|TRBV2
CASSEIGQGILSGANVLTF
TGTGCCAGCAGTGAAATCGGACAGGGTATTCTGTCTGGGGCCAACGTCCTGACTTTC